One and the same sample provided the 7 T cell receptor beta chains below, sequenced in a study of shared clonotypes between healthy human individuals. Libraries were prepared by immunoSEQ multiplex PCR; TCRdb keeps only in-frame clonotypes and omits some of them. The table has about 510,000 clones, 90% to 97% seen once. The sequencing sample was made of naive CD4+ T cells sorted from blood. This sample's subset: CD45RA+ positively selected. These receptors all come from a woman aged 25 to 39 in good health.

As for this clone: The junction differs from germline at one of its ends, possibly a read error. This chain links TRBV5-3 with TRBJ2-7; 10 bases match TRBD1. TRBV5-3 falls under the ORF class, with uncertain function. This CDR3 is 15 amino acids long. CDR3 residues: CASSSGQGDSYEQYF. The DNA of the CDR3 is TGTGCCAGCAGCTCCGGACAGGGGGACTCCTACGAGCAGTACTTC.

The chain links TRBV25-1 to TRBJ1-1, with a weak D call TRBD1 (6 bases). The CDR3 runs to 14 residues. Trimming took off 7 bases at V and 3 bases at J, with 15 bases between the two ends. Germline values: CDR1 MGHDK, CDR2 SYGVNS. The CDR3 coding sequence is TGTGCCAGCAAAGATTGGGGGCGCGACACTGAAGCTTTCTTT. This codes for CASKDWGRDTEAFF.

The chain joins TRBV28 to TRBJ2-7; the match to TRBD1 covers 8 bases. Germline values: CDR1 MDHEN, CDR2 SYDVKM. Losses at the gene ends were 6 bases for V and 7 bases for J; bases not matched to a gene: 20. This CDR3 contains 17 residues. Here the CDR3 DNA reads TGTGCCAGCAGCAGATCCTTATATAGGACAGGGAGAGAGGAGCAGTACTTC. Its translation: CASSRSLYRTGREEQYF.

The CDR3: CAISESRGRNTEAFF. The CDR3 DNA reads as TGTGCCATCAGTGAGTCAAGGGGTCGCAACACTGAAGCTTTCTTT. The V and J genes are TRBV10-3 and TRBJ1-1, with a possible D match to TRBD1 (5 bases). There are 15 residues in the CDR3. The V end was cut by 0 bases, the J end by 2 bases, with 10 bases between. The V gene's germline CDR1 is ENHRY and CDR2 SYGVKD.

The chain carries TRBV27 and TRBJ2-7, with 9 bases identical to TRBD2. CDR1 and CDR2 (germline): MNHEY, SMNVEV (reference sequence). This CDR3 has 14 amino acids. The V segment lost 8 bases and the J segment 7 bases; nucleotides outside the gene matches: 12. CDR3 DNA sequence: TGTGCCAGCGAGCGATTAGCGGGGGCTGGGGAGCAGTACTTC. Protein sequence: CASERLAGAGEQYF.

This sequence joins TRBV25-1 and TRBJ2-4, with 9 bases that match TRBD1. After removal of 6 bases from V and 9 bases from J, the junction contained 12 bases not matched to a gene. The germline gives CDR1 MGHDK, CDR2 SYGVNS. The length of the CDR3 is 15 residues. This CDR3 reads CASSPGTGTGVIQYF. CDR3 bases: TGTGCCAGCAGCCCGGGGACAGGGACGGGGGTCATTCAGTACTTC.

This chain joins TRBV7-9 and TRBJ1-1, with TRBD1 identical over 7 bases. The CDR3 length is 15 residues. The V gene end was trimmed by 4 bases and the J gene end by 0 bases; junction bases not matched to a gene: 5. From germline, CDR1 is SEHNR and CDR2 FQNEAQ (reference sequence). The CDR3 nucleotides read TGTGCCAGCAGCTCGGGACAGCTCGTGAACACTGAAGCTTTCTTT. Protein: CASSSGQLVNTEAFF.